This T cell receptor beta chain was profiled in a study of control samples from healthy donors and cancer patients. Data came from immunoSEQ multiplex PCR; TCRdb stores just in-frame clones and leaves some out. This table has tens of thousands of clones, approximately 90% appearing once. This CDR3 has 13 amino acids. The V gene lost 3 bases and the J gene lost 8 bases, with 11 bases spanning the gap. The sequence was collected from a woman aged 40 to 50 with head and neck cancer. The chain is built from TRBV12-3 or TRBV12-4 and TRBJ2-1, with D maybe TRBD1 (5 bases). The sample comprised PBMCs. The CDR3: CASSLVGPHEQFF. The CDR3 DNA reads as TGTGCCAGCAGTTTGGTGGGGCCACATGAGCAGTTCTTC.